This T cell receptor beta chain was captured by sequencing in a study of CD4 T cells in relation to SARS-CoV-2 and coronaviruses. A remark on this clone: Its antigen is undetermined.

The study's findings and limits: In approximately 70% of donors, memory CD4+ clonotypes crossrecognized SARS-CoV-2 and at least one common cold coronavirus spike.

Before the COVID-19 pandemic, during about 2010-2018, CD4+ T cells were taken from unexposed donors. Isolation of CD4+ T cells took place after approximately eleven days in culture. Assay used: immunoSEQ multiplex PCR; TCRdb lists only in-frame clones, some missing. Of under 30,000 clones in the sample, more than 60% were seen once. Sequencing was carried out using CD4+ T cells from PBMCs, cultured in vitro. The sequence derives from a human donor in good health.

The CDR3: CASSFGYNSGANVLTF. Here the CDR3 DNA reads TGTGCCAGCAGCTTCGGGTACAACTCTGGGGCCAACGTCCTGACTTTC. J is TRBJ2-6 and V is TRBV11-3; no clear D. Germline assignment: CDR1 SGHNT and CDR2 YENEEA. The ends were cut back, 3 bases at V and 0 bases at J, with 9 bases in the middle. The CDR3 is 16 amino acids.